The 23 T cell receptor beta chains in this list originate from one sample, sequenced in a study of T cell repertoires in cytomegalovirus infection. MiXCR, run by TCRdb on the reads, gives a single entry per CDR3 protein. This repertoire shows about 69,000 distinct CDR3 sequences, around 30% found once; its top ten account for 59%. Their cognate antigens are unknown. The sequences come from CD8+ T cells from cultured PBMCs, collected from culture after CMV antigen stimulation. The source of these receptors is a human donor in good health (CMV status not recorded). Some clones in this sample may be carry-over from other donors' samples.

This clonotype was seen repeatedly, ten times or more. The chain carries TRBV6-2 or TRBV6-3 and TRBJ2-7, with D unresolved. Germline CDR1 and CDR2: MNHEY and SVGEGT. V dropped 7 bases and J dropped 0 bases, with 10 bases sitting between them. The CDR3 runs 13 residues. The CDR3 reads CASTKTASYEQYF. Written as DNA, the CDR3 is TGTGCCAGCACGAAAACAGCCTCCTACGAGCAGTACTTC.

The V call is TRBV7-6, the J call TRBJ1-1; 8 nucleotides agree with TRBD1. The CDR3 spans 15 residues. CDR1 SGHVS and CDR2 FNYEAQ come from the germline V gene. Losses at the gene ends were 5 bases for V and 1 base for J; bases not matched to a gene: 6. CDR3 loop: CASSPGQGTNTEAFF. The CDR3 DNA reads TGTGCCAGCAGCCCCGGACAGGGCACGAACACTGAAGCTTTCTTT. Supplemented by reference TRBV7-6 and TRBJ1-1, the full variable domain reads GAGVSQSPRYKVTKRGQDVALRCDPISGHVSLYWYRQALGQGPEFLTYFNYEAQQDKSGLPNDRFSAERPEGSISTLTIQRTEQRDSAMYRCASSPGQGTNTEAFFGQGTRLTVV.

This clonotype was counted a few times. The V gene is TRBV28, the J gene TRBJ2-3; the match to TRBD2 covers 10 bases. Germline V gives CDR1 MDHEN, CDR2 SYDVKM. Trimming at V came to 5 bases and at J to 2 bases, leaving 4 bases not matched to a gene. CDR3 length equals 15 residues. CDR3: CASSPLAGVTDTQYF. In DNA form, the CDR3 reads TGTGCCAGCAGTCCTCTAGCGGGGGTCACAGATACGCAGTATTTT.

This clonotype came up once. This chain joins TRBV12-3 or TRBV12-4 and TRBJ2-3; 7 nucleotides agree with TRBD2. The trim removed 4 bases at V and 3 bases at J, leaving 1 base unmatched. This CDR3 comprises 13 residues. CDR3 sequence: CASSSAGTDTQYF. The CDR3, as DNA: TGTGCCAGCAGTTCAGCGGGAACAGATACGCAGTATTTT.

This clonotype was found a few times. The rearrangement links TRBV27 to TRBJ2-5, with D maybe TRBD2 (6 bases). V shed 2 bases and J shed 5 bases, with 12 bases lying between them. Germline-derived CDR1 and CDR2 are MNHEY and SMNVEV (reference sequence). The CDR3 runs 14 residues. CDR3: CASSLRKRGETQYF. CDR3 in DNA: TGTGCCAGCAGTTTAAGGAAACGGGGGGAGACCCAGTACTTC.

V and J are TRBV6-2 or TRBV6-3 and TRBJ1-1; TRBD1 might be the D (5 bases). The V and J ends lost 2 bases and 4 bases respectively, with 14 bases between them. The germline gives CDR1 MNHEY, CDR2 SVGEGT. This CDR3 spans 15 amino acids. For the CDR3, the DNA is TGTGCCAGCAGTTACCCTCTTAGGGACGTCACTGAAGCTTTCTTT. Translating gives CASSYPLRDVTEAFF.

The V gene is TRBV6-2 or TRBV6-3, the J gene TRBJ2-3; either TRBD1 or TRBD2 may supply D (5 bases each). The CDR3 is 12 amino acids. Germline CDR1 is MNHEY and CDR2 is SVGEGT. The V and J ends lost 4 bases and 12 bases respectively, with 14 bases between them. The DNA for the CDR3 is TGTGCCAGCAGTTTACCGGGACCAGACCAGTATTTT. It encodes CASSLPGPDQYF.

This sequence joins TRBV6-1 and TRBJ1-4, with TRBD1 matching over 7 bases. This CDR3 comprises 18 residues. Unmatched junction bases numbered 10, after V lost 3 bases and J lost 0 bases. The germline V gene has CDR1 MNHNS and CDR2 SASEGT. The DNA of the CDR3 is TGTGCCAGCAGTGATCCCGGGACAGCCTATGCAACTAATGAAAAACTGTTTTTT. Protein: CASSDPGTAYATNEKLFF.

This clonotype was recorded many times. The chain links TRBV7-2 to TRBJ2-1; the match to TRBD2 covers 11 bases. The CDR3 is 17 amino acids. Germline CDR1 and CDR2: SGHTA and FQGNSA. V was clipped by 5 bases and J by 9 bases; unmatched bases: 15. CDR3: CASSTWTSGLGIGEQFF. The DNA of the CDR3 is TGTGCCAGCAGCACCTGGACTAGCGGGCTCGGGATAGGTGAGCAGTTCTTC.

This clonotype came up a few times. CDR3 nucleotides: TGTGCCAGCAGCTTAGATCAACAAGGTCGTGAGACTGAAGCTTTCTTT. It specifies CASSLDQQGRETEAFF. The chain combines TRBV11-3 with TRBJ1-1, with D uncertain. This CDR3 spans 16 amino acids. V lost 0 bases to trimming and J lost 5 bases, with 16 bases between them. Germline loops: CDR1 SGHNT, CDR2 YENEEA.

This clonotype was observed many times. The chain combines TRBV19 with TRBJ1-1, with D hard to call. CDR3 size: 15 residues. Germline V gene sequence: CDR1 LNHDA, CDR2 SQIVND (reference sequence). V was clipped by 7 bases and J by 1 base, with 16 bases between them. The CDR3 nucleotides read TGTGCCAGTATAGGGTCGGGATCCAGGAACACTGAAGCTTTCTTT. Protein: CASIGSGSRNTEAFF.

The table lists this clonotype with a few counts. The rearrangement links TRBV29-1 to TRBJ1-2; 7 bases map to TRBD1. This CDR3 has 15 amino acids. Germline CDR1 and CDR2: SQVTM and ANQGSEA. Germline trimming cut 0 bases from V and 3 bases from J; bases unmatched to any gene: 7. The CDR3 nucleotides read TGCAGCGTTGAAGACTGGGGACAGTACGACTATGGCTACACCTTC. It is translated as CSVEDWGQYDYGYTF.

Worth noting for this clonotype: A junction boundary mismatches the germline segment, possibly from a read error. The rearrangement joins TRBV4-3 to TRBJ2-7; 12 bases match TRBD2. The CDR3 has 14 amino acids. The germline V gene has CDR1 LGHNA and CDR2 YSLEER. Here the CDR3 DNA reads TGCGCCAGCAGCCTGACTAGCGGGAGTCGCGAGCATTACTTC. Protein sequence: CASSLTSGSREHYF.

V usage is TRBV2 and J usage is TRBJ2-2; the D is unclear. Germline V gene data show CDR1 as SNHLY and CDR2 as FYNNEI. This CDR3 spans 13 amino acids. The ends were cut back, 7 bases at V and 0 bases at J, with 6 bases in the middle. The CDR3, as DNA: TGTGCCAGCAATGACGCGAACACCGGGGAGCTGTTTTTT. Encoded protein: CASNDANTGELFF.

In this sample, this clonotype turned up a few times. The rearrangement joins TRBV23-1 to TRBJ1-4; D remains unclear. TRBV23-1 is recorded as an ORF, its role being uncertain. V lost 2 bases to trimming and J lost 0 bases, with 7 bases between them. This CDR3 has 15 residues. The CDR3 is CASSQPGPTNEKLFF. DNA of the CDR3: TGCGCCAGCAGTCAACCAGGTCCAACTAATGAAAAACTGTTTTTT.

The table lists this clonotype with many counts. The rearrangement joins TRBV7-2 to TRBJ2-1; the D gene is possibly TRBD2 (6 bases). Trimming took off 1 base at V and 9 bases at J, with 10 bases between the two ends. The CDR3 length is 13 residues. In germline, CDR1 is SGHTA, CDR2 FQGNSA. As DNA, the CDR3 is TGTGCCAGCAGCTTAGAGTTGGGGGGTGAGCAGTTCTTC. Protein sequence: CASSLELGGEQFF.

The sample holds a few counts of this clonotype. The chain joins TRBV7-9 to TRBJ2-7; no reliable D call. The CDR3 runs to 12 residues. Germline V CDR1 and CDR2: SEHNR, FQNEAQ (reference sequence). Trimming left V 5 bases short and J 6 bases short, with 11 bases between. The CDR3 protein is CASSPLGAEQYF. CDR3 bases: TGTGCCAGCAGCCCCCTCGGCGCCGAGCAGTACTTC. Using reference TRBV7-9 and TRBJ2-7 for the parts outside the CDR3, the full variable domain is DTGVSQNPRHKITKRGQNVTFRCDPISEHNRLYWYRQTLGQGPEFLTYFQNEAQLEKSRLLSDRFSAERPKGSFSTLEIQRTEQGDSAMYLCASSPLGAEQYFGPGTRLTVT.

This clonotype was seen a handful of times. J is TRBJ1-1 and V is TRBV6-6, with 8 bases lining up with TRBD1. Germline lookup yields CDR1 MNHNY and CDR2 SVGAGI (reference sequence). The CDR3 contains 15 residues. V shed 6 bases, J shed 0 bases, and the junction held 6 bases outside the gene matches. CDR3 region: CASSPRDRMNTEAFF. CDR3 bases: TGTGCCAGCAGCCCCCGGGACAGGATGAACACTGAAGCTTTCTTT.

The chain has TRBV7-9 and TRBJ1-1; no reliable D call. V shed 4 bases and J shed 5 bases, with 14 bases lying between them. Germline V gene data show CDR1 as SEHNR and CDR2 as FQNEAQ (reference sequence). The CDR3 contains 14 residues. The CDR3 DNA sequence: TGTGCCAGCAGCTCTAGGGAGGGTCGAACTGAAGCTTTCTTT. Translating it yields CASSSREGRTEAFF.

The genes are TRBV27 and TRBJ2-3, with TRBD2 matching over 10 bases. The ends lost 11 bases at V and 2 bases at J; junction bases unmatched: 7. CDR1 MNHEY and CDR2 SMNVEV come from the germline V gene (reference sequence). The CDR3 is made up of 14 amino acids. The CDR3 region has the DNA TGTGCCTCCCGAACTAGCGGGGACACAGATACGCAGTATTTT. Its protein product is CASRTSGDTDTQYF.

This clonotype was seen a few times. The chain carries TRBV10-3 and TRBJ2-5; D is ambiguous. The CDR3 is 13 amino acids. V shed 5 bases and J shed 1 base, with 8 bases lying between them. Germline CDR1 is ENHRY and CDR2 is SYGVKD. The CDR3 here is CAISSRSQETQYF. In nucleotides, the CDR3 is TGTGCCATCAGTTCTCGGTCCCAAGAGACCCAGTACTTC.

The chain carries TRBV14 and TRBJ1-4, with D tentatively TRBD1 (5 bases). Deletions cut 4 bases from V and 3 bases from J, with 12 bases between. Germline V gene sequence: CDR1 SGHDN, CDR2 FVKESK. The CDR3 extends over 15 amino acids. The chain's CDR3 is CASSRRGVANEKLFF. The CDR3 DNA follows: TGTGCCAGCAGCCGGCGAGGGGTAGCTAATGAAAAACTGTTTTTT. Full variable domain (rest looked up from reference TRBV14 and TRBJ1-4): EAGVTQFPSHSVIEKGQTVTLRCDPISGHDNLYWYRRVMGKEIKFLLHFVKESKQDESGMPNNRFLAERTGGTYSTLKVQPAELEDSGVYFCASSRRGVANEKLFFGSGTQLSVL.

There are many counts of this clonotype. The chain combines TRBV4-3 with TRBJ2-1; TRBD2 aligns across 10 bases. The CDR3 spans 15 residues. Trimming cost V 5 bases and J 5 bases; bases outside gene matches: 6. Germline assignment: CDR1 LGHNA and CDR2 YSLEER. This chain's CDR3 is CASSLGLADNNEQFF. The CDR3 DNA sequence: TGCGCCAGCAGCTTAGGACTAGCGGACAACAATGAGCAGTTCTTC.